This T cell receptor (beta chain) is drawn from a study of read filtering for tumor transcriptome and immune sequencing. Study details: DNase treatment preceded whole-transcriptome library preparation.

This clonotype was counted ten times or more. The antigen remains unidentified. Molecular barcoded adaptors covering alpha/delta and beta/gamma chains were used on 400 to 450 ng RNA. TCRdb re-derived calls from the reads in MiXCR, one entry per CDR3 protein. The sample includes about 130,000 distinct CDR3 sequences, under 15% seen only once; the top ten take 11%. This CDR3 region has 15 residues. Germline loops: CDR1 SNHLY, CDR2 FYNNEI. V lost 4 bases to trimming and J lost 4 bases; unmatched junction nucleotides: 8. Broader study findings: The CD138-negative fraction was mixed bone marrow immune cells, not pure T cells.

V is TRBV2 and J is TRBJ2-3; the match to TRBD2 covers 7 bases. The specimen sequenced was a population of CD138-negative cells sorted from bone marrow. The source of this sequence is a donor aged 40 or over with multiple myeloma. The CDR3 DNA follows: TGTGCCAGCAGTGTCGGCGCGGGAGCGGCAGATACGCAGTATTTT. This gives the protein CASSVGAGAADTQYF.